In its sample, the clone carrying this TCR beta chain was seen many times. What it recognizes is unknown. These data belong to a study of early T cells in non-severe SARS-CoV-2 infection. On the study more broadly: Sequencing input comprised bulk RNA from unsorted whole blood; chain pairing was not available. Findings and caveats of the study: Comparison of clonotypes with VDJdb favored anti-spike CD8 responses while missing private and CD4 specificities.

The CDR3 extends over 15 amino acids. With 0 bases clipped from V and 3 bases from J, the junction kept 7 bases outside the gene matches. CDR1 DFQATT and CDR2 SNEGSKA come from the germline V gene (reference sequence). Individual cDNA molecules received unique molecular identifiers during library preparation. TCRdb reprocessed the 5' RACE reads with MiXCR, giving one entry per CDR3 protein. The sample lists 55,000 to 80,000 distinct CDR3 sequences, 7% to 10% occurring once. Specimen: whole blood, collected at baseline. The V call is TRBV20-1, the J call TRBJ1-2; 7 bases are shared with TRBD1. The TCR sequence derives from an adult who was a healthcare worker with PCR-confirmed SARS-CoV-2 infection or an uninfected control (not recorded which). CDR3 nucleotide sequence: TGCAGTGCTAGAGATGTAGGCAGGGGGTACTATGGCTACACCTTC. It specifies CSARDVGRGYYGYTF.